This T cell receptor (beta chain) originates from a study of shared clonotypes between healthy human individuals. On this clone itself: Its target is not known.

Whole-study results and caveats: Sampling covered blood only; tissue repertoires likely differ.

Sequencing was performed with immunoSEQ multiplex PCR; in TCRdb, only in-frame clones are kept and a portion is missing. The repertoire includes a few million clones, 80% to 95% of them detected once, and about 0.37% sits in the top ten. J gave up 3 bases and V 3 bases, and 1 base lay outside the gene matches. Germline CDR1 and CDR2: LGHNA and YNFKEQ. The CDR3 has 15 residues. The V and J genes are TRBV4-2 and TRBJ2-5; 13 bases match TRBD2. Input material: naive CD4+ T cells from PBMCs. Subset of the sample: CD45RA+ positively selected. The sequence was collected from a young man in good health. Some clones in this sample may be carry-over from other donors' samples. In DNA, the CDR3 is TGTGCCAGCAGCCATGGACTAGCGGGAGAAGAGACCCAGTACTTC. Protein product: CASSHGLAGEETQYF.